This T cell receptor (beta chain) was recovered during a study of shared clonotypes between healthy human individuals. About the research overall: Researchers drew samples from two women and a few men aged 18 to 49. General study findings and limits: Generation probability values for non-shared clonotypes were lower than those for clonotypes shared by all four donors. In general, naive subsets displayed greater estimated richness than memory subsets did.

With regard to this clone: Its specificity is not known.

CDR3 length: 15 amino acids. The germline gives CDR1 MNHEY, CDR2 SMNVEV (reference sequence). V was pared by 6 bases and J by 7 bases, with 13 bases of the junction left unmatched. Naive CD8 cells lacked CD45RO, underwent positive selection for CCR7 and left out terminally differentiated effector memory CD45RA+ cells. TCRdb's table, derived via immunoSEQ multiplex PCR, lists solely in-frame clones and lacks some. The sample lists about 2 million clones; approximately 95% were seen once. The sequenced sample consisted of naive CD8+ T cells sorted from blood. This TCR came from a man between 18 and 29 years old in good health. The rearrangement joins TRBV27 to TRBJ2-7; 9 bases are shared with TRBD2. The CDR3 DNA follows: TGTGCCAGCAGGGGACAGAGCGGGAGGCCCGGGGAGCAGTACTTC. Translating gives CASRGQSGRPGEQYF.